Sequencing of this T cell receptor (beta chain) was carried out in a study of blood T cells in healthy people across ages. Comments on this clonotype: Its cognate antigen is unknown.

A second PCR of 7 to 11 cycles used a sample-barcoded 5' primer and a J-beta primer mix. Each sample yielded at least 2.5 million CDR3-containing paired-end reads. Each CDR3 protein gets one entry after TCRdb re-called the 5' RACE reads with MiXCR. The sample holds 1.8 million or so distinct CDR3 sequences, about two fifths seen once. Overall study results and limits: The unsorted PBMCs prevented any conclusive comparison of naive versus antigen-experienced cells. It was held that diversity estimates obtained from one million T cells represented underestimates. It was the long-lived donors that had more naive CD4+ cells and higher diversity than aged donors.

After removal of 5 bases from V and 8 bases from J, the junction contained 8 bases not matched to a gene. Germline loops: CDR1 SGHAT, CDR2 FQNNGV. The CDR3 totals 14 residues. This receptor was obtained from a human donor in good health. Sequencing was done on a sample of blood. The genes are TRBV11-2 and TRBJ2-1, with 8 bases lining up with TRBD1. The CDR3 sequence: CASSPDRARDEQFF. Written as DNA, the CDR3 is TGTGCCAGCAGCCCGGACAGGGCTCGCGATGAGCAGTTCTTC.